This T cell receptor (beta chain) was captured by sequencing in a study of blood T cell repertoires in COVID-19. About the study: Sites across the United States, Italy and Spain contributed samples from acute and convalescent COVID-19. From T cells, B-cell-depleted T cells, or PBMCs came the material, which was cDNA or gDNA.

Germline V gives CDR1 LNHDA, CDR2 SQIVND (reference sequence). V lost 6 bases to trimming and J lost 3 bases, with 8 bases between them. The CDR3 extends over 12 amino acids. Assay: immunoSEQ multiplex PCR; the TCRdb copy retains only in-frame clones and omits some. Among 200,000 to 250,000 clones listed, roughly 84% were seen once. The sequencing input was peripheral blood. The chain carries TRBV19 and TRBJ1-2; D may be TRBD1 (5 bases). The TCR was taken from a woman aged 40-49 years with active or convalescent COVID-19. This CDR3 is CASRQGDYGYTF. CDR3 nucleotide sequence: TGTGCCAGTAGGCAAGGGGACTATGGCTACACCTTC.